This TCR beta chain was profiled in a study of blood T cell repertoires in COVID-19. Germline CDR1 SQVTM, CDR2 ANQGSEA. V shed 5 bases and J 7 bases; nucleotides not matched to a gene: 11. The CDR3 runs 13 residues. Clones were sequenced by immunoSEQ multiplex PCR, and TCRdb holds only the in-frame ones, with some missing. The sample includes around 450,000 clones, approximately 90% seen only once; the top ten take 0.65% to 0.9%. Participants had their cohort set by participant-reported clinical history. Recovery among Cohort 3 donors was established by two negative PCRs, clearance, or symptom resolution.

The material sequenced was PBMCs or T cells enriched from blood (not recorded which). The chain combines TRBV29-1 with TRBJ2-7, with 7 bases identical to TRBD1. This clonotype was sampled from a woman aged 18-30 years who had recovered from COVID-19. CDR3 region: CSVSQGDGGEQYF. The CDR3 region has the DNA TGCAGCGTTTCTCAGGGGGACGGTGGAGAGCAGTACTTC.